These 9 T cell receptor beta chains were all obtained from the same sample, sequenced in a study of radiation and T cells in renal cell carcinoma. The data were produced by immunoSEQ multiplex PCR, yet TCRdb's version contains in-frame clones alone and is incomplete. The sample includes tens of thousands of clones, 80% to 90% of them seen just once. As to time point: blood 2 weeks post-SBRT. Treatment of the sample: 15 Gy SBRT to primary tumor, nephrectomy 4 weeks later. Sequenced here: blood, sampled from a patient whose treatment included radiotherapy and nephrectomy. Receptors were obtained from a woman in her forties or fifties with renal cell carcinoma.

The genes are TRBV14 and TRBJ2-7; the match to TRBD1 covers 8 bases. This CDR3 is built from 16 residues. Per germline, CDR1 SGHDN and CDR2 FVKESK. V gave up 2 bases and J gave up 2 bases; unmatched junction bases: 8. CDR3 region: CASSQIPGQAPYEQYF. CDR3 DNA: TGTGCCAGCAGCCAAATACCGGGACAGGCTCCCTACGAGCAGTACTTC.

The rearrangement links TRBV11-3 to TRBJ1-6; no definite D call. Deletions cut 2 bases from V and 7 bases from J, with 6 bases between. This CDR3 spans 13 amino acids. In germline, CDR1 is SGHNT, CDR2 YENEEA. The CDR3 loop is CASSLMGNSPLHF. For the CDR3, the DNA is TGTGCCAGCAGCTTAATGGGGAATTCACCCCTCCACTTT.

The rearrangement uses TRBV11-3 and TRBJ2-5; 8 bases line up with TRBD2. CDR3 size: 16 residues. Germline V gives CDR1 SGHNT, CDR2 YENEEA. V lost 2 bases to trimming and J lost 2 bases; unmatched junction nucleotides: 7. CDR3 sequence (DNA): TGTGCCAGCAGCTTATCCCATGCGGGGGGACAAGAGACCCAGTACTTC. This gives the protein CASSLSHAGGQETQYF.

This chain links TRBV6-1 with TRBJ1-2; D gene ambiguous. The V gene lost 0 bases and the J gene lost 6 bases, with 14 bases spanning the gap. The CDR3 consists of 15 residues. Germline V CDR1 and CDR2: MNHNS, SASEGT. CDR3 loop: CASSEAGRKVDGYTF. In DNA, the CDR3 is TGTGCCAGCAGTGAAGCCGGGCGGAAAGTGGATGGCTACACCTTC.

The CDR3: CASSLSQGGRETQYF. In DNA form, the CDR3 reads TGTGCCAGCAGCTTGAGTCAGGGGGGGAGAGAGACCCAGTACTTC. The chain links TRBV5-8 to TRBJ2-5, with D perhaps matching TRBD1 or TRBD2 (7 bases each). The CDR3 loop spans 15 amino acids. V gave up 1 base and J gave up 4 bases, with 14 bases separating them. CDR1 is SGHTS and CDR2 is YDEGEE in the germline V gene.

Worth noting for this clone: The junction departs from germline at one end; a sequencing error may be responsible. This chain uses TRBV6-5 with TRBJ2-4; 9 bases line up with TRBD2. CDR3 length: 13 amino acids. Germline-derived CDR1 and CDR2 are MNHEY and SVGAGI. The CDR3 DNA reads TGTGCCAGCAGACTTCGGACTAGCGCCCCCTTGGACTTC. Protein: CASRLRTSAPLDF.

The J gene is TRBJ1-4, the V gene TRBV28, with TRBD1 matching 9 bases. The J segment lost 4 bases and the V segment lost 6 bases, leaving 3 bases of the junction unmatched. Germline loops: CDR1 MDHEN, CDR2 SYDVKM. There are 14 residues in the CDR3. The CDR3 spells CASRGTGYNEKLFF. CDR3 nucleotide sequence: TGTGCCAGCAGGGGGACAGGGTATAATGAAAAACTGTTTTTT.

This clone was recorded once. The chain employs TRBV6-5 and TRBJ2-5; tentatively, D is TRBD1 (6 bases). V lost 6 bases and J lost 5, with 10 bases in between. The CDR3 runs 12 residues. The germline CDR1 and CDR2 sequences are MNHEY and SVGAGI. The CDR3 region is CASSTGYETQYF. In DNA form, the CDR3 reads TGTGCCAGCAGCACAGGGTATGAGACCCAGTACTTC.

This rearrangement joins TRBV14 to TRBJ2-4, with 11 bases lining up with TRBD1. This CDR3 is built from 14 residues. Losses at the gene ends were 0 bases for V and 9 bases for J; bases not matched to a gene: 1. Germline CDR1 and CDR2: SGHDN and FVKESK. CDR3 DNA: TGTGCCAGCAGCCAAGAGGGACAGGGGGGCATTCAGTACTTC. As protein: CASSQEGQGGIQYF.